The clone carrying this T cell receptor (beta chain) was seen a few times. Its antigen remains unidentified. This record comes from a study of beta chain features in type 1 diabetes. Whole-study findings and limits: Type 1 diabetes patients had TCRB CDR3s that were shorter (moderately but significantly so) in all four CD4+ subsets. Reads derived from cDNA could over-represent cells showing high TCR expression.

Reverse transcribing all isolated RNA meant expressed TCRB transcripts were sequenced. TCRdb's copy holds only in-frame clones and misses some; the assay was immunoSEQ multiplex PCR. The sample has 360,000 or so clones; less than 20% are singletons. There are 14 residues in the CDR3. Germline CDR1 reads SSHAT; CDR2 reads FNYEAQ (reference sequence). What was sequenced was naive CD4+ T cells from blood. The sequence derives from a woman aged 18-29 years in good health. The gene calls are TRBV7-7 and TRBJ2-5; tentatively, D is TRBD2 (6 bases). In DNA form, the CDR3 reads TGTGCTAGGTCTCTGCGGGGCAGTCAAGAGACCCAGTACTTC. It codes for CARSLRGSQETQYF. Together with reference TRBV7-7 and TRBJ2-5, the CDR3 gives the full variable domain: GAGVSQSPRYKVTKRGQDVTLRCDPISSHATLYWYQQALGQGPEFLTYFNYEAQPDKSGLPSDRFSAERPEGSISTLTIQRTEQRDSAMYRCARSLRGSQETQYFGPGTRLLVL.